This T cell receptor beta chain derives from a study of OX40 agonist ivuxolimab in advanced cancers. About the study: With ivuxolimab, an agonistic anti-OX40 (CD134) antibody, patients were treated. Administration of intravenous ivuxolimab to patients occurred every 2 weeks at 0.01 to 10 mg/kg. Every patient in dose escalation had hepatocellular carcinoma, melanoma, renal cell or head and neck cancer. Study-wide results and caveats: The average count of expanded clones was higher among CD8+ T cells than among CD4+.

Germline V gene data show CDR1 as LNHDA and CDR2 as SQIVND (reference sequence). The V gene end was trimmed by 4 bases and the J gene end by 7 bases; junction bases not matched to a gene: 0. The CDR3 runs 12 residues. Using immunoSEQ multiplex PCR, the repertoire was profiled, and TCRdb retains in-frame clones only, with some absent. The sample consists of 130,000 or so clones, 90% of them appearing once. Notes on this clone: What it binds is not known.

Sequencing was performed on CD4+ or CD8+ T cells sorted from blood, taken in a trial of the OX40 agonist ivuxolimab. The chain is built from TRBV19 and TRBJ2-1, with 8 bases aligning to TRBD2. The TCR sequence derives from an adult with an advanced solid tumor such as melanoma, head and neck, liver or kidney cancer. CDR3 DNA sequence: TGTGCCAGTAGTACTAGCGGGAATGAGCAGTTCTTC. As protein: CASSTSGNEQFF.